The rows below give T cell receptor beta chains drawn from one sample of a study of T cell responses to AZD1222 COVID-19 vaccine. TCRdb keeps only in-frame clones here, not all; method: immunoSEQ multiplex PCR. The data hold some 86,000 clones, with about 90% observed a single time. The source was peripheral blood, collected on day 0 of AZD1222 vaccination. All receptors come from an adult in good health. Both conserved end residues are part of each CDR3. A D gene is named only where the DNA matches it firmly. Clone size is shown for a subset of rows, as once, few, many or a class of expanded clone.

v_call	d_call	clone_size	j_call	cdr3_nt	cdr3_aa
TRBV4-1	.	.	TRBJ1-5	TGCGCCAGCAGCCAAGTAACAGGGAATCAGCCCCAGCATTTT	CASSQVTGNQPQHF
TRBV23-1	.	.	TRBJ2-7	TGCGCCAGCAGTCAATCCGTCGACAGGCGTCGATCCTACGAGCAGTACTTC	CASSQSVDRRRSYEQYF
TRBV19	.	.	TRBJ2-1	TGTGCCAGTAGTATTCCCTACCTGAGCTCCTACAATGAGCAGTTCTTC	CASSIPYLSSYNEQFF
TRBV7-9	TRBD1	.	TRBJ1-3	TGTGCCAGCAGCAAAGATCCCCTCCACACAGGGGCTGGAAACACCATATATTTT	CASSKDPLHTGAGNTIYF
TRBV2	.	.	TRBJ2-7	TGTGCCAGCAGCCTGGCTTTTCAGGGGAGCTCCTACGAGCAGTACTTC	CASSLAFQGSSYEQYF
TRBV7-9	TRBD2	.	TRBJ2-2	TGTGCCAGCAGCACCCGGGGGGCGAACACCGGGGAGCTGTTTTTT	CASSTRGANTGELFF
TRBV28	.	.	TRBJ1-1	TGTGCCAGCAGCGTTACGGTTATTGAAGCTTTCTTT	CASSVTVIEAFF
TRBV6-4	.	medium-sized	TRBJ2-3	TGTGCCAGCAGTGACGGGGTAGGGGGCACAGATACGCAGTATTTT	CASSDGVGGTDTQYF
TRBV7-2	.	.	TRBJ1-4	TGTGCCAGCAGCTCGACCGGCTCAACTAATGAAAAACTGTTTTTT	CASSSTGSTNEKLFF
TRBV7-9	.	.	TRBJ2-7	TGTGCCAGCAGCTTAATTGGGGCAGTCTCCTACGAGCAGTACTTC	CASSLIGAVSYEQYF
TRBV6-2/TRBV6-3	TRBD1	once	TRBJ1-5	TGTGCCAGCAGTTACTTTCAGACAGGGAATCAGCCCCAGCATTTT	CASSYFQTGNQPQHF
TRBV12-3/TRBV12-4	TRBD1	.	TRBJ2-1	TGTGCCAGCAGTTTGAATAGAGGGACAGGGTTATTCTTC	CASSLNRGTGLFF
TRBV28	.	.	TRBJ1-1	TGTGCCAGCAGTCTACCACAGGGAAGGGACACTGAAGCTTTCTTT	CASSLPQGRDTEAFF
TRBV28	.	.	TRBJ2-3	TGTGCCAGCACCGAAGGAGGGACTTACACAGATACGCAGTATTTT	CASTEGGTYTDTQYF
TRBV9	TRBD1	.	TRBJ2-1	TGTGCCAGCAGCGTATCCGGACAGGGGAACAATGAGCAGTTCTTC	CASSVSGQGNNEQFF
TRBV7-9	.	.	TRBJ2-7	TGTGCCAGCAGCGGAAAGTGGGGTCAGTCCTACGAGCAGTACTTC	CASSGKWGQSYEQYF
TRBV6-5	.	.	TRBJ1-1	TGTGCCAGCGGACCCAGAATGAACACTGAAGCTTTCTTT	CASGPRMNTEAFF
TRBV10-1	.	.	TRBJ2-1	TGCGCCAGCATCGGAGGAGGTAACAATGAGCAGTTCTTC	CASIGGGNNEQFF
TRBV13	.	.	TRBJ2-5	TGTGCCAGCAGCTTAGGAGTCGGAATTCAGGAGACCCAGTACTTC	CASSLGVGIQETQYF
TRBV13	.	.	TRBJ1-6	TGTGCCAGCAGCGCAATGGACCGCAGCTCCTATAATTCACCCCTCCACTTT	CASSAMDRSSYNSPLHF
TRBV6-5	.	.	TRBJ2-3	TGTGCCAGCGGTCCCATGCCCGAGGATACGCAGTATTTT	CASGPMPEDTQYF
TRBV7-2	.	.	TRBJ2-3	TGTGCCAGCAGCTTTTTTACGGCTAGCACAGATACGCAGTATTTT	CASSFFTASTDTQYF
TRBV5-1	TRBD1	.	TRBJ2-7	TGCGCCAGCAGCTACGACTGGGACAGGGCCTACGAGCAGTACTTC	CASSYDWDRAYEQYF
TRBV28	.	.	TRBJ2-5	TGTGCCAGCAGTTTAACCCTCGGGGGATTAGTTCAAGAGACCCAGTACTTC	CASSLTLGGLVQETQYF
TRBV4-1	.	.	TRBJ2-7	TGCGCCAGCAGCCAAGCCGCGGCACACGGCTACGAGCAGTACTTC	CASSQAAAHGYEQYF
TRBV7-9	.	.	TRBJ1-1	TGTGCCAGCAGCTTAGCGACGGCGGAAGCTTTCTTT	CASSLATAEAFF
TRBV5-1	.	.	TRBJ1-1	TGCGCCAGCAGCTTGGGACCGGGCACTGAAGCTTTCTTT	CASSLGPGTEAFF
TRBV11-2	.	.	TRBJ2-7	TGTGCCAGCAGCTTAGATCCCGGGCCTCCCTACGAGCAGTACTTC	CASSLDPGPPYEQYF
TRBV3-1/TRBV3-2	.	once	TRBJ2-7	TGTGCCAGCAGCCAAGATCGGTTCGTCTACGAGCAGTACTTC	CASSQDRFVYEQYF
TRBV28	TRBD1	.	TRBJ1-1	TGTGCCAGCACCTCGACAGGGAAGACTGAAGCTTTCTTT	CASTSTGKTEAFF
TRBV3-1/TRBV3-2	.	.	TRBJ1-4	TGTGCCAGCAGCCCTGCGAGTGAAAAACTGTTTTTT	CASSPASEKLFF
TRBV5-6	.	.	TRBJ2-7	TGTGCCAGCAGCTTCGGAGGGGTTGACGAGCAGTACTTC	CASSFGGVDEQYF
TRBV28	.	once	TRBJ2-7	TGTGCCAGCAGTTTGCGGCCGGATTCCTACGAGCAGTACTTC	CASSLRPDSYEQYF
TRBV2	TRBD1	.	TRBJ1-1	TGTGCCAGCAGTGCTCTGACAGGGGGCACTGAAGCTTTCTTT	CASSALTGGTEAFF
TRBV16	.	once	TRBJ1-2	TGTGCCAGCAGCCATGAGGGTAACTATGGCTACACCTTC	CASSHEGNYGYTF
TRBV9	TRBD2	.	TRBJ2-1	TGTGCCAGCAGCGTCAGCGGGACCGACAATGAGCAGTTCTTC	CASSVSGTDNEQFF
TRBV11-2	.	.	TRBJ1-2	TGTGCCAGCAGCTTATCACCAGGGCCTAACTATGGCTACACCTTC	CASSLSPGPNYGYTF
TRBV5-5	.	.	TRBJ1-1	TGTGCCAGCAGCTTGCAGTCCGGCACTGAAGCTTTCTTT	CASSLQSGTEAFF
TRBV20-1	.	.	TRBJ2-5	TGCAGTGCTAGCCCACAAGAGACCCAGTACTTC	CSASPQETQYF
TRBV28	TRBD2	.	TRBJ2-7	TGTGCCAGCACGGTCCCTAGCGGCTACGAGCAGTACTTC	CASTVPSGYEQYF
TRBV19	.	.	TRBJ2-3	TGTGCCAGTAGTATAATCAGTAGCACAGATACGCAGTATTTT	CASSIISSTDTQYF
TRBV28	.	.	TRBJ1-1	TGTGCCAGCAGTCTGGAGTGGAGGAACACTGAAGCTTTCTTT	CASSLEWRNTEAFF
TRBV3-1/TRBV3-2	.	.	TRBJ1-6	TGTGCCAGCAGCCAAGCTTGGGGGGGTGATTCACCCCTCCACTTT	CASSQAWGGDSPLHF
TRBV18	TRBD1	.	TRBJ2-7	TGTGCCAGCTCACTAACGACAGGGGGCTACAACGAGCAGTACTTC	CASSLTTGGYNEQYF
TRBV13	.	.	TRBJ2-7	TGTGCCAGCAGCTCGCCATACTACGAGCAGTACTTC	CASSSPYYEQYF
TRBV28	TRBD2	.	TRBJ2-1	TGTGCCAGCAGCCCCGGGGATTTAGCGGGAGGGGTATACAATGAGCAGTTCTTC	CASSPGDLAGGVYNEQFF
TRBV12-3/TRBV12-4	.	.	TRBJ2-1	TGTGCCAACAGCCCCCCCCCTTACAATGAGCAGTTCTTC	CANSPPPYNEQFF
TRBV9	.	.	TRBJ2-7	TGTGCCAGCAGCGTAGGGGGGGCAAGCTCCTACGAGCAGTACTTC	CASSVGGASSYEQYF
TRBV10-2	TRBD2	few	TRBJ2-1	TGCGCCACCCTAGCGGGAGGGGGGGATGAGCAGTTCTTC	CATLAGGGDEQFF
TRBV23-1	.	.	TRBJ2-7	TGCGCCAGCAGGAACAGATTTTACGAGCAGTACTTC	CASRNRFYEQYF
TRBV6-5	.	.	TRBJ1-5	TGTGCCAGCAGTTACCTGGGTACGGTAACAAATCAGCCCCAGCATTTT	CASSYLGTVTNQPQHF
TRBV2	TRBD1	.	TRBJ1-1	TGTGCCAGCAGTCCGGGACAGTTGAACACTGAAGCTTTCTTT	CASSPGQLNTEAFF
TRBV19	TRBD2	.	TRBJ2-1	TGTGCCAGTAGTAAAACTAGCGGCTCCTACAATGAGCAGTTCTTC	CASSKTSGSYNEQFF
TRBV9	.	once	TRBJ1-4	TGTGCCAGCAGCGTACAAGGGTTAGGAGAAAAACTGTTTTTT	CASSVQGLGEKLFF
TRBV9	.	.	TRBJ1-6	TGTGCCAGCAGCGTGTATTCTAATTCACCCCTCCACTTT	CASSVYSNSPLHF
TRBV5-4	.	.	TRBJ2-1	TGTGCCAGCAGTGAGACGAGCTCCTACAATGAGCAGTTCTTC	CASSETSSYNEQFF
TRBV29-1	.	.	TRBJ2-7	TGCAGCGCCCGGGACTCCAATTACTACGAGCAGTACTTC	CSARDSNYYEQYF
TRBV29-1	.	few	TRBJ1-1	TGCAGCGTTGTGGTAAGGGGCGCTGAAGCTTTCTTT	CSVVVRGAEAFF
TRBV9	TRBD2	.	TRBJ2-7	TGTGCCAGCAGCGTAGGGGTGGGAGGGCTGAGCGAGCAGTACTTC	CASSVGVGGLSEQYF